These 18 T cell receptor beta chains came from one sample sequenced in a study of shared clonotypes between healthy human individuals. Sequencing was performed with immunoSEQ multiplex PCR; in TCRdb, only in-frame clones are kept and a portion is missing. Of 2 million to 3 million clones listed, just over 90% are singletons. The source material was naive CD4+ T cells sorted from blood. Subset in this sample: CD45RA+ positively selected. Receptors were obtained from a man younger than 30 in good health.

This chain links TRBV10-2 with TRBJ2-7, with 11 bases aligning to TRBD2. The CDR3 consists of 15 residues. CDR1 and CDR2 (germline): WSHSY, SAAADI. The V gene end was trimmed by 3 bases and the J gene end by 3 bases; junction bases not matched to a gene: 4. The CDR3 loop is CASSDGTSGLYEQYF. The CDR3 nucleotides are TGCGCCAGCAGTGACGGGACTAGCGGACTCTACGAGCAGTACTTC.

This rearrangement joins TRBV6-5 to TRBJ2-3; TRBD1 matches at 7 bases. Germline V gene sequence: CDR1 MNHEY, CDR2 SVGAGI. V lost 3 bases to trimming and J lost 3 bases; unmatched junction nucleotides: 6. This CDR3 spans 15 amino acids. The CDR3 region is CASSYRRQGTDTQYF. The CDR3, as DNA: TGTGCCAGCAGTTATCGGCGACAGGGAACAGATACGCAGTATTTT.

CDR3 region: CASSYSNRGSGNTIYF. Written as DNA, the CDR3 is TGTGCCAGCAGTTACTCGAACCGGGGTTCTGGAAACACCATATATTTT. The rearrangement links TRBV6-6 to TRBJ1-3; the D is unclear. The germline gives CDR1 MNHNY, CDR2 SVGAGI (reference sequence). This CDR3 is built from 16 residues. The V end lost 0 bases, the J end lost 1 base, and 10 bases lay between the germline ends.

V is TRBV18 and J is TRBJ2-2; D is unclear. V shed 6 bases and J shed 4 bases, with 18 bases lying between them. Germline CDR1 is KGHSH and CDR2 is LQKENI. This CDR3 has 16 amino acids. CDR3 in amino acids: CASSLTNLRLTGELFF. CDR3 coding DNA: TGTGCCAGCTCCCTTACTAACCTACGCCTCACCGGGGAGCTGTTTTTT.

V usage is TRBV11-2 and J usage is TRBJ1-2; TRBD1 agrees at 9 bases. V was pared by 5 bases and J by 8 bases, with 9 bases of the junction left unmatched. The germline CDR1 and CDR2 sequences are SGHAT and FQNNGV. The CDR3 is made up of 14 amino acids. CDR3 protein: CASSPTTGGGGYTF. DNA for the CDR3: TGTGCCAGCAGCCCAACCACAGGGGGCGGGGGCTACACCTTC.

The rearrangement joins TRBV30 to TRBJ1-5, with no clear D. Germline loops: CDR1 GTSNPN, CDR2 SVGIG (reference sequence). The V and J ends lost 1 base and 3 bases respectively, with 10 bases between them. CDR3 length equals 14 residues. The CDR3 reads CAWSEGSDNQPQHF. The DNA for the CDR3 is TGTGCCTGGAGTGAGGGTTCGGACAATCAGCCCCAGCATTTT.

The chain is built from TRBV28 and TRBJ1-5, with a weak D call TRBD1 (5 bases). Germline values: CDR1 MDHEN, CDR2 SYDVKM. CDR3 length: 15 residues. V was pared by 4 bases and J by 7 bases, with 17 bases between. The CDR3 nucleotides are TGTGCCAGCAGTTCCCAGGGTCAGGCAACGCAGCCCCAGCATTTT. It translates to CASSSQGQATQPQHF.

The genes are TRBV18 and TRBJ1-4; D gene uncertain. The CDR3 is made up of 14 amino acids. Trimming took 6 bases from V and 0 from J, leaving 8 bases between them. Germline loops: CDR1 KGHSH, CDR2 LQKENI. CDR3 loop: CASSHTATNEKLFF. The CDR3 coding sequence is TGTGCCAGCTCCCACACCGCAACTAATGAAAAACTGTTTTTT.

The gene calls are TRBV7-9 and TRBJ2-1, with 8 bases fitting TRBD1. This CDR3 contains 16 residues. Per germline, CDR1 SEHNR and CDR2 FQNEAQ (reference sequence). V trimming: 5 bases; J trimming: 7 bases; junction bases outside the gene matches: 13. The CDR3 loop reads CASSPPKDREENEQFF. CDR3 bases: TGTGCCAGCAGCCCGCCGAAGGACAGGGAGGAAAATGAGCAGTTCTTC.

In its sample, this clone was seen once. The CDR3 reads CASSLWAGTDTQYF. In DNA, the CDR3 is TGCGCCAGCAGCTTATGGGCGGGGACAGATACGCAGTATTTT. The V and J genes are TRBV5-1 and TRBJ2-3; the D gene is possibly TRBD2 (6 bases). CDR3 length equals 14 residues. Germline CDR1 SGHRS, CDR2 YFSETQ. The ends were cut back, 2 bases at V and 3 bases at J, with 10 bases in the middle.

This chain links TRBV11-2 with TRBJ2-1, with 10 bases fitting TRBD2. The CDR3 runs to 16 residues. Germline V gene data show CDR1 as SGHAT and CDR2 as FQNNGV. The trim removed 6 bases at V and 8 bases at J, leaving 13 bases unmatched. The DNA of the CDR3 is TGTGCCAGCAGTCTTAAAAAGCGGGAGGGGAGGGATGAGCAGTTCTTC. Translating gives CASSLKKREGRDEQFF.

A remark on this clone: Germline is not matched at one junction end, which may reflect a read error. This chain joins TRBV6-1 and TRBJ2-1; D is unresolved. The CDR3 spans 11 residues. Germline V lookup: CDR1 MNHNS, CDR2 SASEGT. CDR3: CATSLGNEQFF. CDR3 DNA sequence: TGTGCCACCAGTCTTGGAAATGAGCAGTTCTTC.

As DNA, the CDR3 is TGTGCCAGCAGCTCCAGACAGGGATCTGAAGCTTTCTTT. The encoded protein is CASSSRQGSEAFF. This chain links TRBV9 with TRBJ1-1, with 7 positions matching TRBD1. J lost 6 bases, V lost 4 bases, and 6 bases had no gene match. The V gene's germline CDR1 is SGDLS and CDR2 YYNGEE. There are 13 residues in the CDR3.

The chain couples TRBV25-1 to TRBJ2-1, with TRBD1 identical over 8 bases. Trimming took 2 bases from V and 2 from J; bases not matched to a gene: 2. The germline CDR1 and CDR2 sequences are MGHDK and SYGVNS. The CDR3 loop spans 15 amino acids. CDR3 region: CASSEPGGPYNEQFF. The CDR3 region has the DNA TGTGCCAGCAGTGAACCAGGGGGCCCCTACAATGAGCAGTTCTTC.

The chain links TRBV5-4 to TRBJ2-7; TRBD1 might be the D (5 bases). The CDR3 loop spans 15 amino acids. V was cut by 1 base and J by 3 bases, with 14 bases left in between. Per the germline V gene, CDR1 is SGHNT and CDR2 is YYREEE (reference sequence). This CDR3 is CASSLSSGQGYEQYF. The DNA of the CDR3 is TGTGCCAGCAGCTTGAGTTCAGGGCAGGGCTACGAGCAGTACTTC.

The V and J genes are TRBV7-8 and TRBJ1-6; D possibly corresponds to TRBD1 (6 bases). Germline values: CDR1 SGHVS, CDR2 FQNEAQ. The germline V and J ends were trimmed by 1 base and 7 bases, with 14 bases remaining between them. The CDR3 consists of 16 residues. CDR3 sequence: CASSLGGQGPNSPLHF. In nucleotides, the CDR3 is TGTGCCAGCAGCTTAGGGGGGCAGGGGCCGAATTCACCCCTCCACTTT.

J is TRBJ2-1 and V is TRBV30; no reliable D call. The V end lost 4 bases, the J end lost 3 bases, and 7 bases lay between the germline ends. The CDR3 runs 12 residues. Germline CDR1 and CDR2: GTSNPN and SVGIG (reference sequence). The CDR3 loop is CAWTQIYNEQFF. CDR3 DNA sequence: TGTGCCTGGACTCAAATCTACAATGAGCAGTTCTTC.

The chain combines TRBV7-9 with TRBJ1-2; TRBD1 agrees at 7 bases. The CDR3 covers 11 residues. The germline gives CDR1 SEHNR, CDR2 FQNEAQ (reference sequence). With V trimmed by 6 bases and J by 6 bases, 1 base remained unmatched. CDR3 amino acids: CASRQGNGYTF. DNA of the CDR3: TGTGCCAGCAGACAGGGGAATGGCTACACCTTC.